The source of this TCR beta chain is a study of T cell changes during pregnancy in multiple sclerosis. This clone occurred once. Between the trimmed V and J ends, which lost 3 bases and 3 bases, there was a span of 12 bases. The CDR3 loop spans 14 amino acids. Germline V lookup: CDR1 SGHNT, CDR2 YYREEE (reference sequence). TCRdb's copy holds only in-frame clones and misses some; the assay was immunoSEQ multiplex PCR. Of 90,000 or so clones in the sample, approximately 90% were seen once. The sequence was collected from a female donor with multiple sclerosis, enrolled in a pregnancy study. The input for sequencing was peripheral blood, taken before pregnancy. The J gene is TRBJ1-1, the V gene TRBV5-4; D remains unclear. CDR3 loop: CASSSKGRDTEAFF. Written as DNA, the CDR3 is TGTGCCAGCAGCTCAAAAGGGAGGGACACTGAAGCTTTCTTT.